The 30 T cell receptor beta chains listed next were all sequenced from one sample in a study of blood T cell repertoires in COVID-19. TCRdb's table, derived via immunoSEQ multiplex PCR, lists solely in-frame clones and lacks some. Counted here are 150,000 to 200,000 clones, just under 85% occurring once; the ten biggest clones make up about 6.9%. Sequencing was carried out using peripheral blood. These receptor sequences come from a human donor with acute or convalescent COVID-19. The donor label of this sample is uncertain.

The chain couples TRBV12-3 or TRBV12-4 to TRBJ1-5; tentatively, D is TRBD1 (6 bases). The CDR3 is made up of 13 amino acids. V was cut by 5 bases and J by 3 bases, with 8 bases left in between. The CDR3 here is CASSPGDNQPQHF. The CDR3 DNA sequence: TGTGCCAGCAGTCCAGGGGACAATCAGCCCCAGCATTTT.

Written as DNA, the CDR3 is TGTGCCAGCTCCAGACAGGGCGAGCAGTACTTC. It translates to CASSRQGEQYF. The gene calls are TRBV2 and TRBJ2-7, with TRBD1 identical over 7 bases. Germline CDR1 SNHLY, CDR2 FYNNEI. After removal of 8 bases from V and 6 bases from J, the junction contained 4 bases not matched to a gene. The CDR3 totals 11 residues.

This clone was seen once. Here the CDR3 reads CASSWDSGRSGNQPQHF. DNA for the CDR3: TGTGCCAGTAGTTGGGACAGCGGACGAAGTGGCAATCAGCCCCAGCATTTT. The rearrangement joins TRBV19 to TRBJ1-5; TRBD1 agrees at 7 bases. The germline CDR1 and CDR2 sequences are LNHDA and SQIVND (reference sequence). The trim removed 5 bases at V and 2 bases at J, leaving 12 bases unmatched. This CDR3 is built from 17 residues.

The chain joins TRBV7-2 to TRBJ1-2; 9 bases are shared with TRBD1. Germline lookup yields CDR1 SGHTA and CDR2 FQGNSA. CDR3 length: 14 amino acids. V shed 6 bases, J shed 5 bases, and the junction held 7 bases outside the gene matches. CDR3 region: CASSWTGARYGYTF. As DNA, the CDR3 is TGTGCCAGCAGTTGGACAGGGGCTAGGTATGGCTACACCTTC.

V usage is TRBV6-1 and J usage is TRBJ1-2, with 8 bases that match TRBD1. Germline V CDR1 and CDR2: MNHNS, SASEGT. This CDR3 is 13 amino acids long. V lost 5 bases and J lost 4; bases outside the gene matches: 3. The CDR3 loop reads CASSQGAAYGYTF. The CDR3 region has the DNA TGTGCCAGCAGTCAGGGGGCAGCCTATGGCTACACCTTC.

This chain connects TRBV4-2 to TRBJ2-4, with 7 bases lining up with TRBD1. Germline V CDR1 and CDR2: LGHNA, YNFKEQ. This CDR3 is 14 amino acids long. V was clipped by 4 bases and J by 5 bases; unmatched bases: 5. The CDR3 region has the DNA TGTGCCAGCAGCCCCAGAGGGGGCCAAAACATTCAGTACTTC. It yields the protein CASSPRGGQNIQYF.

The V and J genes are TRBV19 and TRBJ1-2; TRBD1 agrees at 9 bases. Germline lookup yields CDR1 LNHDA and CDR2 SQIVND (reference sequence). V was clipped by 6 bases and J by 0 bases; unmatched bases: 5. The CDR3 totals 15 residues. CDR3 amino acids: CASRMGQGANYGYTF. CDR3 bases: TGTGCCAGTAGGATGGGACAGGGAGCTAACTATGGCTACACCTTC.

The rearrangement joins TRBV5-4 to TRBJ2-5; D is ambiguous. Per the germline V gene, CDR1 is SGHNT and CDR2 is YYREEE (reference sequence). The CDR3 covers 17 residues. V lost 6 bases and J lost 0, with 21 bases in between. The CDR3 loop reads CASIASYGPTDQETQYF. CDR3 DNA sequence: TGTGCCAGCATCGCTAGTTATGGCCCAACCGACCAAGAGACCCAGTACTTC.

This chain links TRBV19 with TRBJ1-2; 7 nucleotides line up with TRBD1. The V segment lost 5 bases and the J segment 5 bases; nucleotides outside the gene matches: 14. CDR1 and CDR2 (germline): LNHDA, SQIVND (reference sequence). The CDR3 has 16 residues. CDR3 DNA: TGTGCCAGTAGTCCCCAGGACAGGACGGGGACTTATGGCTACACCTTC. It yields the protein CASSPQDRTGTYGYTF.

The chain couples TRBV12-3 or TRBV12-4 to TRBJ1-1; possible D gene TRBD1, 5 bases. The V and J ends lost 6 bases and 1 base respectively, with 9 bases between them. The CDR3 extends over 13 amino acids. The CDR3 DNA reads as TGTGCCAGCAGCAGACAGACGAACACTGAAGCTTTCTTT. As protein: CASSRQTNTEAFF.

This chain connects TRBV6-4 to TRBJ1-2; no clear D. Trimming removed 0 bases from V and 2 bases from J, with 13 bases in between. Germline loops: CDR1 MRHNA, CDR2 SNTAGT. The CDR3 contains 16 residues. In DNA form, the CDR3 reads TGTGCCAGCAGTGACTCTTCAGGCACAAAGAACTATGGCTACACCTTC. Protein: CASSDSSGTKNYGYTF.

The chain links TRBV7-2 to TRBJ2-1; 9 bases line up with TRBD2. The CDR3 contains 15 residues. Germline V lookup: CDR1 SGHTA, CDR2 FQGNSA. With 3 bases clipped from V and 7 bases from J, the junction kept 7 bases outside the gene matches. DNA for the CDR3: TGTGCCAGCAGCTTTGTCGCGGGAGGGTTAAATGAGCAGTTCTTC. It is translated as CASSFVAGGLNEQFF.

The chain links TRBV28 to TRBJ2-2; D may be TRBD1 (5 bases). V shed 3 bases and J shed 4 bases, with 9 bases lying between them. This CDR3 comprises 14 residues. Germline V gene sequence: CDR1 MDHEN, CDR2 SYDVKM. The CDR3 sequence is CASSFQGITGELFF. CDR3 bases: TGTGCCAGCAGTTTTCAGGGAATCACCGGGGAGCTGTTTTTT.

The CDR3 loop reads CASSFLANWEQYF. In nucleotides, the CDR3 is TGTGCCAGCAGCTTCCTAGCCAACTGGGAGCAGTACTTC. This chain joins TRBV11-2 and TRBJ2-7, with D maybe TRBD2 (5 bases). CDR3 length: 13 residues. V was clipped by 3 bases and J by 7 bases, with 13 bases between them. In germline, CDR1 is SGHAT, CDR2 FQNNGV.

The V and J genes are TRBV19 and TRBJ2-2; 7 nucleotides align to TRBD1. CDR3 length equals 15 residues. Trimming took 3 bases from V and 1 from J; bases not matched to a gene: 2. Per germline, CDR1 LNHDA and CDR2 SQIVND (reference sequence). DNA for the CDR3: TGTGCCAGTAGTATCTCAGGGGGGAACACCGGGGAGCTGTTTTTT. Amino acids: CASSISGGNTGELFF.

Here the CDR3 reads CASSLGTSGNKETQYF. Here the CDR3 DNA reads TGTGCCAGCAGCCTCGGGACTAGCGGGAACAAAGAGACCCAGTACTTC. This sequence joins TRBV3-1 (or the pseudogene TRBV3-2) and TRBJ2-5; 13 nucleotides line up with TRBD2. Germline CDR1 reads LGHDT; CDR2 reads YNNKEL (reference sequence). The CDR3 totals 16 residues. Germline trimming cut 4 bases from V and 3 bases from J; bases unmatched to any gene: 5.

The chain has TRBV28 and TRBJ1-2; D is undetermined. Germline V CDR1 and CDR2: MDHEN, SYDVKM. The CDR3 is 13 amino acids. The V end lost 5 bases, the J end lost 2 bases, and 9 bases lay between the germline ends. In DNA, the CDR3 is TGTGCCAGCAGTCCCTCTTTGAACTATGGCTACACCTTC. This codes for CASSPSLNYGYTF.

This clone was recorded once. In DNA form, the CDR3 reads TGTGCCAGCTCACCTTCGACAGGGGGCGAAGAGACCCAGTACTTC. This gives the protein CASSPSTGGEETQYF. This chain joins TRBV18 and TRBJ2-5, with 10 nucleotides matching TRBD1. Germline trimming cut 3 bases from V and 3 bases from J; bases unmatched to any gene: 4. The CDR3 length is 15 residues. Germline CDR1 KGHSH, CDR2 LQKENI. Full variable domain (remainder filled in from reference TRBV18 and TRBJ2-5): NAGVMQNPRHLVRRRGQEARLRCSPMKGHSHVYWYRQLPEEGLKFMVYLQKENIIDESGMPKERFSAEFPKEGPSILRIQQVVRGDSAAYFCASSPSTGGEETQYFGPGTRLLVL.

J is TRBJ2-1 and V is TRBV5-4, with TRBD2 matching over 8 bases. CDR1 and CDR2 (germline): SGHNT, YYREEE (reference sequence). J gave up 4 bases and V 4 bases, and 7 bases lay outside the gene matches. The CDR3 spans 15 residues. CDR3 sequence: CASSHPSGGYNEQFF. CDR3 nucleotides: TGTGCCAGCAGCCACCCGAGCGGGGGTTACAATGAGCAGTTCTTC.

This clone was seen more than once but under ten times. Other DNA sequences in the sample encode the same CDR3. This sequence joins TRBV3-1 (or the pseudogene TRBV3-2) and TRBJ2-7; possibly TRBD1 for D (6 bases). This CDR3 is 13 amino acids long. V dropped 3 bases and J dropped 1 base, with 7 bases sitting between them. Germline CDR1 and CDR2: LGHDT and YNNKEL (reference sequence). The CDR3 region has the DNA TGTGCCAGCAGCCAGGGGGCGTCCTACGAGCAGTACTTC. Translated, it gives CASSQGASYEQYF.

This clone appeared a few times. This chain uses TRBV7-6 with TRBJ2-2; 12 bases match TRBD2. The CDR3 sequence is 17 residues long. The J segment lost 5 bases and the V segment lost 1 base, leaving 5 bases of the junction unmatched. Per the germline V gene, CDR1 is SGHVS and CDR2 is FNYEAQ. This CDR3 is CASSLETSGSGTGELFF. The CDR3 DNA reads as TGTGCCAGCAGCTTAGAGACTAGCGGGAGTGGTACCGGGGAGCTGTTTTTT.

The rearrangement links TRBV5-8 to TRBJ2-3, with 9 bases aligning to TRBD1. Germline CDR1 is SGHTS and CDR2 is YDEGEE. J was trimmed by 1 base and V by 2 bases; bases with no gene match: 5. This CDR3 is built from 16 residues. The CDR3 DNA reads TGTGCCAGCAGCTTATCCGGGACAGGGCGCACAGATACGCAGTATTTT. Protein: CASSLSGTGRTDTQYF. Filled out from reference TRBV5-8 and TRBJ2-3, the complete variable domain reads EAGVTQSPTHLIKTRGQQATLRCSPISGHTSVYWYQQALGLGLQFLLWYDEGEERNRGNFPPRFSGRQFPNYSSELNVNALELEDSALYLCASSLSGTGRTDTQYFGPGTRLTVL.

The CDR3, as DNA: TGTGCCAGCAGAAGAACCACAGGCGACTCTGGAAACACCATATATTTT. Amino acids: CASRRTTGDSGNTIYF. The chain employs TRBV6-6 and TRBJ1-3; D is possibly TRBD1 (5 bases). The CDR3 length is 16 residues. Germline CDR1 and CDR2: MNHNY and SVGAGI (reference sequence). Deletions cut 6 bases from V and 0 bases from J, with 15 bases between.

The genes are TRBV5-4 and TRBJ2-7; D gene unclear. From germline, CDR1 is SGHNT and CDR2 YYREEE (reference sequence). Trimming removed 1 base from V and 2 bases from J, with 19 bases in between. The CDR3 runs to 17 residues. Written as DNA, the CDR3 is TGTGCCAGCAGCTTGTATGTTGGCGGCTCAATGGCCTACGAGCAGTACTTC. Its protein is CASSLYVGGSMAYEQYF.

This sequence joins TRBV27 and TRBJ1-4; D perhaps matches TRBD1 (6 bases). The CDR3 totals 13 residues. Trimming shortened V by 6 bases and J by 13 bases, and 18 bases separated the two germline ends. Germline CDR1 is MNHEY and CDR2 is SMNVEV (reference sequence). CDR3 DNA: TGTGCCAGCAGGAATCCAGGGGCCCCTAGACTGTTTTTT. Its translation: CASRNPGAPRLFF.

In its sample, this clone was seen once. The rearrangement uses TRBV6-5 and TRBJ2-4, with D possibly matching TRBD1 (6 bases). Germline V gives CDR1 MNHEY, CDR2 SVGAGI. The CDR3 runs to 13 residues. Trimming stripped 6 bases from V and 9 bases from J, with 15 bases between. CDR3 nucleotides: TGTGCCAGCAGGAGGCAGGGGTTTGGCATTCAGTACTTC. It specifies CASRRQGFGIQYF.

Comments on this clone: The junction does not match germline at one end; this may be a read error. The chain's CDR3 is CASSEAGRAQF. The CDR3 DNA follows: TGTGCCAGCAGTGAAGCCGGGAGGGCCCAGTTT. The rearrangement links TRBV2 to TRBJ1-1, with D unclear. The CDR3 has 11 residues. In germline, CDR1 is SNHLY, CDR2 FYNNEI.

The chain is built from TRBV7-6 and TRBJ2-1; TRBD1 aligns across 7 bases. The V gene's germline CDR1 is SGHVS and CDR2 FNYEAQ. This CDR3 contains 14 residues. The V and J ends lost 1 base and 7 bases, in that order; junction bases with no gene match: 4. The CDR3: CASSLDRGGNEQFF. CDR3 DNA sequence: TGTGCCAGCAGCTTAGACAGGGGTGGAAATGAGCAGTTCTTC.

The V gene is TRBV2, the J gene TRBJ1-1; 8 positions agree with TRBD1. The V segment lost 6 bases and the J segment 11 bases; nucleotides outside the gene matches: 5. Per germline, CDR1 SNHLY and CDR2 FYNNEI. The CDR3 sequence is 11 residues long. CDR3 DNA sequence: TGTGCCAGCAGCTTGGACAGGGAGGCTTTCTTT. Translating gives CASSLDREAFF.

This clone appeared a few times. The chain recombines TRBV19 with TRBJ2-2, with TRBD2 identical over 9 bases. The germline gives CDR1 LNHDA, CDR2 SQIVND (reference sequence). The V and J ends lost 5 bases and 5 bases, in that order; junction bases with no gene match: 9. This CDR3 spans 16 amino acids. In DNA form, the CDR3 reads TGTGCCAGTAGTCCCCGACTAGCGGCCTTGACCGGGGAGCTGTTTTTT. Translating gives CASSPRLAALTGELFF. The full variable domain, its missing parts supplied by reference TRBV19 and TRBJ2-2, is DGGITQSPKYLFRKEGQNVTLSCEQNLNHDAMYWYRQDPGQGLRLIYYSQIVNDFQKGDIAEGYSVSREKKESFPLTVTSAQKNPTAFYLCASSPRLAALTGELFFGEGSRLTVL.